Presented here are 15 T cell receptor beta chains from one specimen sequenced in a study of cytomegalovirus exposure and HLA in healthy donors. Assay: immunoSEQ multiplex PCR; the TCRdb copy retains only in-frame clones and omits some. The data hold around 160,000 clones, with approximately 84% observed a single time. What was sequenced was PBMCs. Source of these receptors: a man aged 25-40 years in good health and CMV-seropositive.

The genes are TRBV5-1 and TRBJ2-2, with TRBD2 matching 8 bases. The CDR3 runs to 14 residues. The germline V gene has CDR1 SGHRS and CDR2 YFSETQ. J was trimmed by 4 bases and V by 7 bases; bases with no gene match: 6. The CDR3 bases are TGCGCCAGCCGGGGGGGACAAGGCACCGGGGAGCTGTTTTTT. Its protein is CASRGGQGTGELFF.

The rearrangement joins TRBV19 to TRBJ1-5; 9 bases agree with TRBD1. The germline gives CDR1 LNHDA, CDR2 SQIVND (reference sequence). The CDR3 contains 15 residues. The V and J ends lost 4 bases and 6 bases, in that order; junction bases with no gene match: 7. As DNA, the CDR3 is TGTGCCAGTAGTAGTACAGGGGGCGCATTTCAGCCCCAGCATTTT. Residues: CASSSTGGAFQPQHF.

The chain uses TRBV28 and TRBJ1-2; 9 nucleotides agree with TRBD1. Germline trimming cut 5 bases from V and 5 bases from J; bases unmatched to any gene: 3. The V gene's germline CDR1 is MDHEN and CDR2 SYDVKM. This CDR3 is built from 13 residues. The CDR3 loop is CASSQGQGYGYTF. CDR3 DNA: TGTGCCAGCAGTCAGGGACAGGGTTATGGCTACACCTTC.

The chain couples TRBV4-1 to TRBJ2-1; 7 nucleotides align to TRBD2. Germline-derived CDR1 and CDR2 are MGHRA and YSYEKL. The CDR3 runs to 15 residues. The ends lost 1 base at V and 3 bases at J; junction bases unmatched: 3. The CDR3 sequence: CASSQVGGGYNEQFF. The CDR3 coding sequence is TGCGCCAGCAGCCAAGTCGGCGGGGGCTACAATGAGCAGTTCTTC.

CDR3 amino acids: CASSLWGEDSPLHF. CDR3 sequence (DNA): TGTGCCAGCAGCTTGTGGGGGGAGGATTCACCCCTCCACTTT. The gene calls are TRBV7-9 and TRBJ1-6; tentative D call: TRBD1 (5 bases). CDR1 and CDR2 (germline): SEHNR, FQNEAQ (reference sequence). Trimming removed 3 bases from V and 8 bases from J, with 11 bases in between. This CDR3 comprises 14 residues.

The chain has TRBV23-1 and TRBJ1-1, with D uncertain. TRBV23-1 has ORF status, its function being uncertain. Trimming took 4 bases from V and 4 from J, leaving 7 bases between them. The CDR3 length is 12 residues. The CDR3 nucleotides are TGCGCCAGCAGTCGGGCTGGCACTGAAGCTTTCTTT. Translating it yields CASSRAGTEAFF.

V and J are TRBV2 and TRBJ2-3; a possible D gene is TRBD2 (6 bases). CDR3 length equals 14 residues. Trimming pared 2 bases from V and 6 bases from J, leaving 12 bases between. Germline V lookup: CDR1 SNHLY, CDR2 FYNNEI. CDR3 DNA sequence: TGTGCCAGCAGTGAATCTGCGGGATGGGATACGCAGTATTTT. Translation: CASSESAGWDTQYF.

J is TRBJ1-1 and V is TRBV6-1; 8 bases align to TRBD1. Germline V gene sequence: CDR1 MNHNS, CDR2 SASEGT. V gave up 4 bases and J gave up 6 bases; unmatched junction bases: 4. The CDR3 totals 13 residues. The CDR3 DNA reads TGTGCCAGCAGTGGACCGGACAGGGCTGAAGCTTTCTTT. It yields the protein CASSGPDRAEAFF.

The gene calls are TRBV2 and TRBJ2-5, with TRBD1 identical over 7 bases. The germline V gene encodes CDR1 SNHLY and CDR2 FYNNEI. The CDR3 contains 13 residues. V was clipped by 9 bases and J by 7 bases; unmatched bases: 11. CDR3 in DNA: TGTGCCAGGGCCACAGGGGATGGACGGACCCAGTACTTC. It translates to CARATGDGRTQYF. The variable domain in full, completed from reference TRBV2 and TRBJ2-5, reads EPEVTQTPSHQVTQMGQEVILRCVPISNHLYFYWYRQILGQKVEFLVSFYNNEISEKSEIFDDQFSVERPDGSNFTLKIRSTKLEDSAMYFCARATGDGRTQYFGPGTRLLVL.

The gene calls are TRBV27 and TRBJ1-2, with D unclear. CDR3 size: 13 residues. Trimming pared 5 bases from V and 9 bases from J, leaving 16 bases between. Germline-derived CDR1 and CDR2 are MNHEY and SMNVEV (reference sequence). In nucleotides, the CDR3 is TGTGCCAGCAGTCCCCGGTTCTTTGGGCGCTACACCTTC. This sequence encodes CASSPRFFGRYTF.

This chain joins TRBV4-2 and TRBJ2-7, with 12 bases lining up with TRBD2. After removal of 1 base from V and 4 bases from J, the junction contained 5 bases not matched to a gene. The CDR3 consists of 16 residues. CDR1 is LGHNA and CDR2 is YNFKEQ in the germline V gene. The CDR3 DNA reads as TGTGCCAGCAGCCAAGCGACTAGCGGGAGTAAGTACGAGCAGTACTTC. Residues: CASSQATSGSKYEQYF.

The rearrangement joins TRBV30 to TRBJ1-1, with 10 bases matching TRBD1. The V segment lost 1 base and the J segment 7 bases; nucleotides outside the gene matches: 6. From germline, CDR1 is GTSNPN and CDR2 SVGIG (reference sequence). This CDR3 has 14 amino acids. CDR3 sequence: CAWSATGQGFEAFF. The DNA of the CDR3 is TGTGCCTGGAGTGCGACGGGACAGGGGTTTGAAGCTTTCTTT. Complete variable domain (other parts from reference TRBV30 and TRBJ1-1): SQTIHQWPATLVQPVGSPLSLECTVEGTSNPNLYWYRQAAGRGLQLLFYSVGIGQISSEVPQNLSASRPQDRQFILSSKKLLLSDSGFYLCAWSATGQGFEAFFGQGTRLTVV.

The chain joins TRBV4-3 to TRBJ2-7, with D maybe TRBD1 (5 bases). The CDR3 consists of 14 residues. Trimming left V 0 bases short and J 3 bases short, with 9 bases between. From germline, CDR1 is LGHNA and CDR2 YSLEER. The CDR3 here is CASSQDGHRYEQYF. The CDR3 region has the DNA TGCGCCAGCAGCCAAGATGGACACCGCTACGAGCAGTACTTC.

The chain links TRBV7-9 to TRBJ1-4; the match to TRBD1 covers 8 bases. Looked up from germline, CDR1 is SEHNR and CDR2 is FQNEAQ (reference sequence). The CDR3 contains 13 residues. V lost 5 bases, J lost 7 bases, and 3 bases stayed unmatched. The CDR3 nucleotides are TGTGCCAGCAGCCCGACAGGGGTTGAAAAACTGTTTTTT. Protein: CASSPTGVEKLFF.

V and J are TRBV10-3 and TRBJ1-5, with 8 bases that match TRBD1. Per the germline V gene, CDR1 is ENHRY and CDR2 is SYGVKD. With 3 bases clipped from V and 4 bases from J, the junction kept 8 bases outside the gene matches. This CDR3 is built from 16 residues. CDR3 loop: CAISEKDRGLNQPQHF. In nucleotides, the CDR3 is TGTGCCATCAGTGAAAAAGACAGGGGCTTGAATCAGCCCCAGCATTTT.